This TCR beta chain came from a study of T cell repertoires in urothelial bladder cancer (dated by TCRdb to between 2018 and 2020). About the full investigation: Clinical stages of the approximately twelve resected lesions were three cT0, three cTa, three cT1 and three cT2 or greater. A total of approximately 12 patients who had bladder lesions and were undergoing transurethral resection were prospectively identified. Approximately 11 resected bladder lesions, made up of urothelial carcinoma (UC+) and benign (UC-) specimens, were studied. The study compared TCR repertoire clonality in bladder tumors with that in benign bladder inflammation.

From the cysteine through the phenylalanine, the CDR3 covers 15 amino acids. Only the CDR3 DNA stays, 45 bases, in frame from base 1. V is trimmed back by 10 bases and J by 5 bases, and the junction contains 9 bases that no gene match accounts for. CDR1 and CDR2 were assigned from the germline V gene as SNHLY and FYNNEI. This clone was seen a single time. The target of this receptor is not known. No qualities accompany the bases; no much larger clone lies one base away. Specimens of bladder lesions were obtained during transurethral resection and kept at -80C. DNA was isolated from bladder specimens obtained during transurethral resection. Study-level results and caveats: Median tumor infiltrating lymphocyte percentage was approximately 2.2% in carcinoma specimens and 12% in benign specimens. Urothelial carcinoma specimens had a median of 5,569 T cells, fewer than the median of approximately 25,000 seen in benign specimens. In carcinoma specimens a single T-cell clone made up as much as 17% of infiltrating lymphocytes, compared with around 2.2% in benign specimens.

The immunoSEQ assay was used to sequence the CDR3 region of the TCR beta chain. The published analysis was carried out like this. For every specimen, the T-cell fraction, clonal dominance and maximum TCR clone frequency were calculated. TCRdb's version of the immuneACCESS table is confined to in-frame rearrangements and falls short of the full clone set. An unresolved V gene accounts for under half of the shortfall where checked; the remainder is of unknown origin. Clonal size and the V and J genes are those of that table, whereas D and trimming came from the DNA. This sample has thousands of clones in its table, and approximately 52% of those were observed once. The top ten constitute 32% of the sample.

The clonotype comes from a human donor with urothelial carcinoma. The sample consisted of tumor-infiltrating cells from bladder cancer. The chain is encoded by TRBV2 joined to TRBJ2-2; TRBD1 fits 11 bases in the junction. The CDR3 sequence is CAKKNRDRGTGELFF. At the DNA level, the sequence is TGTGCCAAAAAGAACCGGGACAGGGGGACCGGGGAGCTGTTTTTT.